What follows are 28 T cell receptor beta chains derived from one specimen sequenced in a study of cytomegalovirus exposure and HLA in healthy donors. 60 Vbeta and 13 Jbeta primers were used in PCR. Profiled with immunoSEQ multiplex PCR; TCRdb holds only in-frame clones, not every one. The table lists 160,000 or so clones, roughly 80% of them singletons, with over 0.95% in the top ten. Material: PBMCs. These TCRs come from a woman between 50 and 59 years old in good health and CMV-seronegative.

This clone was detected only once. The rearrangement links TRBV21-1 to TRBJ2-5; the DNA was not compared with TRBD1, the D call given in the table. TRBV21-1 is listed as a pseudogene. This CDR3 comprises 17 residues. This chain's CDR3 is CASSKAGTGLLWETQYF. CDR3 in DNA: TGTGCCAGCAGCAAAGCCGGGACAGGGTTATTATGGGAGACCCAGTACTTC.

The chain carries TRBV11-2 and TRBJ1-1, with D uncertain. Germline V gene lookup returns CDR1 SGHAT and CDR2 FQNNGV. V lost 2 bases and J lost 8, with 9 bases in between. CDR3 length equals 12 residues. The CDR3: CASSLNSREAFF. DNA of the CDR3: TGTGCCAGCAGCTTAAACTCCAGGGAAGCTTTCTTT. Full variable domain (missing parts from reference TRBV11-2 and TRBJ1-1): EAGVAQSPRYKIIEKRQSVAFWCNPISGHATLYWYQQILGQGPKLLIQFQNNGVVDDSQLPKDRFSAERLKGVDSTLKIQPAKLEDSAVYLCASSLNSREAFFGQGTRLTVV.

The chain has TRBV7-9 and TRBJ1-5, with D possibly matching TRBD1 (6 bases). Germline-derived CDR1 and CDR2 are SEHNR and FQNEAQ (reference sequence). The CDR3 covers 15 residues. Trimming took off 5 bases at V and 5 bases at J, with 16 bases between the two ends. CDR3 region: CASSPTTSGDQPQHF. Written as DNA, the CDR3 is TGTGCCAGCAGCCCAACAACCTCAGGGGATCAGCCCCAGCATTTT.

This chain connects TRBV14 to TRBJ1-4, with 10 bases fitting TRBD1. The CDR3 is 17 amino acids. Trimming at V came to 0 bases and at J to 3 bases, leaving 4 bases not matched to a gene. The germline CDR1 and CDR2 sequences are SGHDN and FVKESK. CDR3 nucleotide sequence: TGTGCCAGCAGCCAAGACTGGACAGGGGGAGCTAATGAAAAACTGTTTTTT. Amino acid sequence: CASSQDWTGGANEKLFF.

This chain connects TRBV19 to TRBJ2-1, with 9 bases aligning to TRBD2. Per the germline V gene, CDR1 is LNHDA and CDR2 is SQIVND (reference sequence). Trimming took 5 bases from V and 9 from J; bases not matched to a gene: 14. This CDR3 contains 16 residues. The CDR3 loop reads CASSPRGGRVVSEQFF. In DNA, the CDR3 is TGTGCCAGTAGTCCCCGGGGCGGGAGGGTGGTAAGTGAGCAGTTCTTC. Looking up the rest from reference TRBV19 and TRBJ2-1 gives the full variable domain: DGGITQSPKYLFRKEGQNVTLSCEQNLNHDAMYWYRQDPGQGLRLIYYSQIVNDFQKGDIAEGYSVSREKKESFPLTVTSAQKNPTAFYLCASSPRGGRVVSEQFFGPGTRLTVL.

The V call is TRBV18, the J call TRBJ1-2; D gene ambiguous. Trimming shortened V by 3 bases and J by 2 bases, and 7 bases separated the two germline ends. Germline assignment: CDR1 KGHSH and CDR2 LQKENI. The CDR3 has 13 residues. The CDR3 sequence: CASSPEQNYGYTF. The CDR3 DNA sequence: TGTGCCAGCTCACCGGAACAGAACTATGGCTACACCTTC.

There are a few counts of this clone. This chain connects TRBV9 to TRBJ1-2, with D unclear. The CDR3 contains 12 residues. CDR1 SGDLS and CDR2 YYNGEE come from the germline V gene. The V and J ends lost 3 bases and 4 bases respectively, with 7 bases between them. The chain's CDR3 is CASSDRFYGYTF. In DNA, the CDR3 is TGTGCCAGCAGCGATCGTTTCTATGGCTACACCTTC.

The chain joins TRBV27 to TRBJ2-7, with a possible D match to TRBD2 (6 bases). CDR1 and CDR2 from the germline V gene are MNHEY and SMNVEV (reference sequence). The CDR3 extends over 14 amino acids. Trimming removed 3 bases from V and 4 bases from J, with 13 bases in between. CDR3 coding DNA: TGTGCCAGCAGTTTCAGTAGCGGATTATACGAGCAGTACTTC. As protein: CASSFSSGLYEQYF.

This clone came up once. This sequence joins TRBV25-1 and TRBJ2-7; no reliable D call. Germline V CDR1 and CDR2: MGHDK, SYGVNS. The CDR3 has 11 residues. Trimming shortened V by 5 bases and J by 3 bases, and 5 bases separated the two germline ends. CDR3 sequence reads: CASSQRYEQYF. Here the CDR3 DNA reads TGTGCCAGCAGTCAGCGCTACGAGCAGTACTTC.

The chain recombines TRBV4-3 with TRBJ2-7, with a possible D match to TRBD1 (6 bases). Germline loops: CDR1 LGHNA, CDR2 YSLEER. The CDR3 runs 15 residues. V was pared by 0 bases and J by 3 bases, with 12 bases between. CDR3 nucleotides: TGCGCCAGCAGCCAAGATAAACAGGGATTCTACGAGCAGTACTTC. Amino acid sequence: CASSQDKQGFYEQYF.

The V call is TRBV6-5, the J call TRBJ2-7; 11 bases agree with TRBD1. J lost 3 bases, V lost 11 bases, and 3 bases had no gene match. Germline lookup yields CDR1 MNHEY and CDR2 SVGAGI. The CDR3 has 12 amino acids. This chain's CDR3 is CAAGTGGYEQYF. CDR3 DNA sequence: TGTGCCGCCGGGACAGGGGGCTACGAGCAGTACTTC.

This clone was found a few times. This rearrangement joins TRBV5-1 to TRBJ2-7; unclear D gene. Between the trimmed V and J ends, which lost 4 bases and 5 bases, there was a span of 10 bases. The V gene's germline CDR1 is SGHRS and CDR2 YFSETQ. CDR3 length: 12 amino acids. CDR3 nucleotides: TGCGCCAGCAGCGGGCCATACCACGAGCAGTACTTC. Protein: CASSGPYHEQYF.

The chain has TRBV23-1 and TRBJ2-2, with D possibly TRBD1 on 5 matching bases. TRBV23-1 is placed among ORFs of uncertain function. V was clipped by 2 bases and J by 5 bases, with 6 bases between them. This CDR3 spans 13 amino acids. The chain's CDR3 is CASSQQGTGELFF. The DNA for the CDR3 is TGCGCCAGCAGTCAACAGGGTACCGGGGAGCTGTTTTTT.

In its sample, this clone was seen a few times. J is TRBJ2-7 and V is TRBV19; D call uncertain. The CDR3 extends over 13 amino acids. Germline V gene lookup returns CDR1 LNHDA and CDR2 SQIVND (reference sequence). V lost 1 base and J 9 bases, leaving 13 bases between the germline ends. The CDR3 is CASSIGVDARQYF. CDR3 nucleotide sequence: TGTGCCAGTAGTATAGGAGTAGATGCCCGGCAGTACTTC.

This clone appeared once. The rearrangement uses TRBV4-2 and TRBJ1-2; D is possibly TRBD1 (5 bases). This CDR3 has 15 amino acids. CDR1 and CDR2 from the germline V gene are LGHNA and YNFKEQ. V was pared by 0 bases and J by 7 bases, with 15 bases between. The CDR3 here is CASSQDTGGAGGYTF. CDR3 in DNA: TGTGCCAGCAGCCAAGATACGGGGGGAGCTGGTGGCTACACCTTC.

The rearrangement uses TRBV6-5 and TRBJ2-1; D perhaps matches TRBD2 (6 bases). V was pared by 0 bases and J by 3 bases, with 12 bases between. Per the germline V gene, CDR1 is MNHEY and CDR2 is SVGAGI. CDR3 length equals 16 residues. The DNA of the CDR3 is TGTGCCAGCAGTTACTCGGCTAGCGTCGGCTACAATGAGCAGTTCTTC. This gives the protein CASSYSASVGYNEQFF.

The chain uses TRBV18 and TRBJ2-1; 9 bases fit TRBD2. The CDR3 has 16 amino acids. Germline V gene sequence: CDR1 KGHSH, CDR2 LQKENI. Unmatched junction bases numbered 8, after V lost 0 bases and J lost 8 bases. The CDR3 reads CASSPPPASGIHEQFF. The CDR3 nucleotides read TGTGCCAGCTCACCACCTCCCGCTAGCGGGATTCATGAGCAGTTCTTC.

V and J are TRBV27 and TRBJ2-5; maybe TRBD2 (5 bases). V was trimmed by 6 bases and J by 5 bases, leaving 10 bases between them. This CDR3 is 12 amino acids long. CDR1 and CDR2 (germline): MNHEY, SMNVEV (reference sequence). The CDR3 spells CASSGPGETQYF. Written as DNA, the CDR3 is TGTGCCAGCAGCGGACCGGGGGAGACCCAGTACTTC.

This clone was found a few times. The chain joins TRBV27 to TRBJ2-1, with 7 bases matching TRBD2. CDR1 and CDR2 (germline): MNHEY, SMNVEV (reference sequence). The CDR3 loop spans 15 amino acids. V was clipped by 8 bases and J by 7 bases; unmatched bases: 14. The CDR3: CASFSLGGWGNEQFF. In nucleotides, the CDR3 is TGTGCCAGCTTTTCCTTGGGGGGGTGGGGAAATGAGCAGTTCTTC.

The V and J genes are TRBV29-1 and TRBJ2-2; possibly TRBD1 for D (6 bases). The CDR3 is 14 residues long. Germline CDR1 and CDR2: SQVTM and ANQGSEA. Between the trimmed V and J ends, which lost 4 bases and 0 bases, there was a span of 9 bases. The CDR3 protein is CSVADSTNTGELFF. The CDR3 DNA reads TGCAGCGTTGCGGACAGTACGAACACCGGGGAGCTGTTTTTT.

This clone has more than one count but fewer than ten. This chain links TRBV18 with TRBJ1-2; D might be TRBD1 (5 bases). V was cut by 0 bases and J by 0 bases, with 11 bases left in between. The CDR3 totals 16 residues. Per germline, CDR1 KGHSH and CDR2 LQKENI. The CDR3 region has the DNA TGTGCCAGCTCACCACCGGCCAGGGCTTCTAACTATGGCTACACCTTC. The encoded protein is CASSPPARASNYGYTF.

The chain is built from TRBV5-1 and TRBJ2-7, with 7 bases lining up with TRBD1. The germline CDR1 and CDR2 sequences are SGHRS and YFSETQ. V shed 0 bases and J 1 base; nucleotides not matched to a gene: 7. The CDR3 spans 16 residues. The CDR3 region is CASSLGQGVRSYEQYF. As DNA, the CDR3 is TGCGCCAGCAGCTTGGGGCAGGGGGTAAGATCCTACGAGCAGTACTTC.

The rearrangement joins TRBV2 to TRBJ2-7, with TRBD2 as a possible D gene (5 bases). Trimming shortened V by 8 bases and J by 6 bases, and 20 bases separated the two germline ends. Germline CDR1 and CDR2: SNHLY and FYNNEI. This CDR3 comprises 14 residues. The CDR3 bases are TGTGCCAGCTGTAATCCGGGGTTGATAGGCGAGCAGTACTTC. Translated, it gives CASCNPGLIGEQYF.

This chain connects TRBV30 to TRBJ1-1, with D possibly TRBD1 on 6 matching bases. Germline V gene lookup returns CDR1 GTSNPN and CDR2 SVGIG (reference sequence). CDR3 length equals 12 residues. CDR3 protein: CAGGFLGTEAFF. CDR3 DNA sequence: TGTGCTGGGGGCTTCTTGGGGACTGAAGCTTTCTTT.

The sample holds a few counts of this clone. The V gene is TRBV7-9, the J gene TRBJ1-2; D is perhaps TRBD1 (5 bases). Germline values: CDR1 SEHNR, CDR2 FQNEAQ (reference sequence). The V gene lost 5 bases and the J gene lost 6 bases, with 16 bases spanning the gap. The CDR3 totals 14 residues. CDR3 loop: CASSLFGGGDGYTF. CDR3 in DNA: TGTGCCAGCAGCCTTTTCGGAGGAGGGGATGGCTACACCTTC.

The chain is built from TRBV27 and TRBJ2-1, with 9 bases that match TRBD1. V gave up 6 bases and J gave up 6 bases; unmatched junction bases: 9. Per germline, CDR1 MNHEY and CDR2 SMNVEV (reference sequence). The length of the CDR3 is 15 residues. The CDR3 DNA sequence: TGTGCCAGCAGGCCCGGGACAGGGTGGTTCAATGAGCAGTTCTTC. Translation gives CASRPGTGWFNEQFF.

The chain combines TRBV27 with TRBJ2-1, with 9 bases identical to TRBD1. The length of the CDR3 is 16 residues. With V trimmed by 6 bases and J by 12 bases, 18 bases remained unmatched. Germline values: CDR1 MNHEY, CDR2 SMNVEV (reference sequence). This CDR3 reads CASRLNPGQGLFRQFF. The CDR3 DNA reads TGTGCCAGCAGATTAAACCCGGGACAGGGTCTTTTTCGGCAGTTCTTC.

A note on this clone: A junction boundary mismatches the germline segment, possibly from a read error. The gene calls are TRBV15 and TRBJ2-2; D uncertain. Germline loops: CDR1 LNHNV, CDR2 YYDKDF (reference sequence). CDR3 length: 12 residues. In nucleotides, the CDR3 is TGTGCCACCAGCGGGCCCACCCGGGAGCTGTTTTTT. This sequence encodes CATSGPTRELFF.